This entry concerns a single TCR beta chain. Its antigen is not known. This record belongs to a study of graft-versus-host responses after intestinal transplantation. Whole-study context: All recipients were given anti-thymocyte globulin induction, and tacrolimus and steroids were then administered for around three years. Study-level findings and limits: Detection of GvH clones occurred in recipient marrow, and some had their first appearance in ileum or blood.

The table came from immunoSEQ multiplex PCR; TCRdb's copy has only in-frame clones and leaves some out. The data hold fewer than 100,000 clones, with 86% observed a single time. Germline CDR1 is KGHSH and CDR2 is LQKENI. After removal of 4 bases from V and 4 bases from J, the junction contained 8 bases not matched to a gene. This CDR3 has 16 amino acids. Sequenced here: PBMCs, sampled 255 days after intestinal transplant. The chain combines TRBV18 with TRBJ1-1; 11 bases are shared with TRBD1. The TCR was taken from a human patient who received an intestinal transplant, so some T cells may come from the graft donor. CDR3 DNA: TGTGCCAGCTCACGCCTGGACAGGGGGCGAATCACTGAAGCTTTCTTT. It specifies CASSRLDRGRITEAFF.